Below, one T cell receptor beta chain is given with its context. Its antigen is still unknown. The assay was immunoSEQ multiplex PCR, and TCRdb's table has in-frame clones only and misses some. The table lists about 92,000 clones, around 90% of them singletons. This sample was included in a study of T cells in localized non-small cell lung cancer. Study-wide results and limits: Peak T cell clonality was found in uninvolved adjacent lung, exceeding tumor. Heterogeneity is still possible, as just one tumor region was sequenced.

Germline CDR1 reads SEHNR; CDR2 reads FQNEAQ (reference sequence). This CDR3 has 14 residues. V lost 8 bases to trimming and J lost 3 bases; unmatched junction nucleotides: 7. The specimen comprised PBMCs, sampled before any cancer treatment. The sequence was collected from a woman aged 40-69 years with stage II squamous cell lung carcinoma. The rearrangement links TRBV7-9 to TRBJ2-7; 10 bases agree with TRBD2. This CDR3 reads CASSLAGANYEQYF. CDR3 in DNA: TGTGCCAGCTCCCTAGCGGGGGCCAACTACGAGCAGTACTTC.